This T cell receptor beta chain came from a study of blood T cells in healthy people across ages. Then a second PCR, running roughly 7 to 11 cycles, was carried out with a sample-barcoded 5' primer and a J-beta primer mix. Per sample, CDR3-containing paired-end reads numbered at least 2.5 million. MiXCR, applied by TCRdb to the 5' RACE reads, yields one record per CDR3 protein. The top ten hold roughly 9% of the sample, which has more than 600,000 distinct CDR3 sequences, about 25% seen once. The same sample was also used in a study of T cells of mothers and their children.

Sequenced input: blood. This clonotype originated in a boy aged 5-17 years in good health.

CDR3 in amino acids: CASSLYIGRISYEQYF. The CDR3 DNA reads as TGTGCCAGCAGCTTATATATAGGCCGGATCTCCTACGAGCAGTACTTC. The J gene is TRBJ2-5, the V gene TRBV7-9; D is uncertain. The J call is uncertain, as TRBJ2-7 better fits the DNA end. There are 16 residues in the CDR3. Germline loops: CDR1 SEHNR, CDR2 FQNEAQ (reference sequence).